The 9 T cell receptor beta chains below were found in one sample sequenced in a study of beta chain features in type 1 diabetes. Investigators reverse transcribed all isolated RNA, so they sequenced expressed TCRB transcripts. The protocol was immunoSEQ multiplex PCR, while the TCRdb copy is restricted to in-frame clones and leaves out a portion. The sample includes 400,000 to 450,000 clones, about 15% of them seen just once. The sample consisted of naive CD4+ T cells from blood. Every receptor here comes from a man under 40 in good health.

The rearrangement links TRBV7-6 to TRBJ2-6, with 8 bases lining up with TRBD1. The CDR3 has 18 residues. Trimming at V came to 2 bases and at J to 0 bases, leaving 6 bases not matched to a gene. CDR1 is SGHVS, CDR2 FNYEAQ, per germline. In DNA, the CDR3 is TGTGCCAGCAGCTTAACGGGACAGGTGGGCTCTGGGGCCAACGTCCTGACTTTC. Its protein is CASSLTGQVGSGANVLTF.

There are a few counts of this clone. The chain employs TRBV7-2 and TRBJ2-7; 9 nucleotides align to TRBD1. J was trimmed by 0 bases and V by 2 bases; bases with no gene match: 2. The CDR3 is 15 amino acids. In germline, CDR1 is SGHTA, CDR2 FQGNSA. The CDR3 DNA sequence: TGTGCCAGCAGCTTAACGACAGGGGGCTCCTACGAGCAGTACTTC. It translates to CASSLTTGGSYEQYF.

This clone was observed a few times. CDR3 coding DNA: TGTGCCAGCGGCGGGAGACCCTACGAGCAGTACTTC. Amino acids: CASGGRPYEQYF. The gene calls are TRBV2 and TRBJ2-7; 7 nucleotides match TRBD2. The V and J ends lost 8 bases and 2 bases, in that order; junction bases with no gene match: 3. The germline CDR1 and CDR2 sequences are SNHLY and FYNNEI. The CDR3 spans 12 residues.

Only a few counts were recorded for this clone. The J gene is TRBJ2-7, the V gene TRBV2; 11 bases fit TRBD2. Trimming cost V 4 bases and J 3 bases; bases outside gene matches: 5. Germline CDR1 reads SNHLY; CDR2 reads FYNNEI. The CDR3 contains 15 residues. DNA of the CDR3: TGTGCCAGCAGTGCCGGGACTAGCGGCAGCTACGAGCAGTACTTC. This gives the protein CASSAGTSGSYEQYF.

V gene TRBV11-2 combines with J gene TRBJ2-1, with 8 bases that match TRBD1. Germline V CDR1 and CDR2: SGHAT, FQNNGV. CDR3 size: 16 residues. The ends lost 6 bases at V and 6 bases at J; junction bases unmatched: 13. CDR3 DNA: TGTGCCAGCAGAAAGACCGGGACAGGAATCCTCAATGAGCAGTTCTTC. Amino acid sequence: CASRKTGTGILNEQFF. Using reference TRBV11-2 and TRBJ2-1 for the parts outside the CDR3, the full variable domain is EAGVAQSPRYKIIEKRQSVAFWCNPISGHATLYWYQQILGQGPKLLIQFQNNGVVDDSQLPKDRFSAERLKGVDSTLKIQPAKLEDSAVYLCASRKTGTGILNEQFFGPGTRLTVL.

There are a few counts of this clone. The V gene is TRBV21-1, the J gene TRBJ1-2. TRBV21-1 is noted as a pseudogene. The CDR3 runs to 16 residues. CDR3 DNA sequence: TGTGCCAGCAGCAAAGAGTCTGGAAACCTGAACTATGGCTACACCTTC. It encodes CASSKESGNLNYGYTF.

The CDR3 is CASSFGTGKAFF. The CDR3 coding sequence is TGTGCCAGCAGTTTTGGGACTGGGAAAGCTTTCTTT. The V gene is TRBV27, the J gene TRBJ1-1; tentatively, D is TRBD1 (5 bases). Looked up from germline, CDR1 is MNHEY and CDR2 is SMNVEV (reference sequence). The ends were cut back, 3 bases at V and 9 bases at J, with 11 bases in the middle. This CDR3 contains 12 residues.

This clone has more than one count but fewer than ten. V is TRBV19 and J is TRBJ2-7, with no clear D. The CDR3 is 12 residues long. Germline V gene lookup returns CDR1 LNHDA and CDR2 SQIVND (reference sequence). Trimming pared 4 bases from V and 0 bases from J, leaving 4 bases between. The CDR3 region is CASSSPSYEQYF. The CDR3 bases are TGTGCCAGTAGTAGTCCCTCCTACGAGCAGTACTTC.

This clone appeared a few times. The CDR3 reads CASSLLGDTEQYF. The DNA of the CDR3 is TGTGCCAGCAGTTTATTAGGGGACACCGAGCAGTACTTC. The chain has TRBV28 and TRBJ2-7, with a tentative D call TRBD1 (6 bases). Trimming cost V 1 base and J 6 bases, with 10 bases left between them. Looked up from germline, CDR1 is MDHEN and CDR2 is SYDVKM. The CDR3 consists of 13 residues.